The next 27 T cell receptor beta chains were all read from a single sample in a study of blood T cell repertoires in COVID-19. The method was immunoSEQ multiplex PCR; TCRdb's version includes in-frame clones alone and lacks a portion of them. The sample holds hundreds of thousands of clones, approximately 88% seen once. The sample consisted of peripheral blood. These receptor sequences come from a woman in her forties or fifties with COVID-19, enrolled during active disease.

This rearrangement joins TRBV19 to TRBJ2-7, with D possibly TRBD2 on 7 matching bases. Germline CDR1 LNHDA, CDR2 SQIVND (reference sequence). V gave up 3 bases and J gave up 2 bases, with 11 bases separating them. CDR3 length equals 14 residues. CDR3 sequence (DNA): TGTGCCAGTAGTATCGGGGGGCCGGCCTACGAGCAGTACTTC. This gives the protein CASSIGGPAYEQYF.

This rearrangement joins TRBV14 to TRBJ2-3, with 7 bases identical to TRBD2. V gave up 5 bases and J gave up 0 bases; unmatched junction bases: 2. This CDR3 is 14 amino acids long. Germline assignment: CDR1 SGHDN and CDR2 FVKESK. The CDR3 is CASSYSGSTDTQYF. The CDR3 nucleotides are TGTGCCAGCAGCTATAGCGGGAGCACAGATACGCAGTATTTT.

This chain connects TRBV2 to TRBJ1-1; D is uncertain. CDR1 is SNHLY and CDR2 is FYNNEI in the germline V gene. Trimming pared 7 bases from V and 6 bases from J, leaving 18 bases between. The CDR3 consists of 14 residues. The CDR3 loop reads CASNGRAVVAEAFF. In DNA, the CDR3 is TGTGCCAGCAACGGGAGGGCGGTGGTCGCTGAAGCTTTCTTT.

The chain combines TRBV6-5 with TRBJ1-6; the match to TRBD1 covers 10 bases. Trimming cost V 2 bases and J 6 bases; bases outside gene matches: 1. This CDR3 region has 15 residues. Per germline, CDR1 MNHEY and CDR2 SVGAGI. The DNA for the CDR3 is TGTGCCAGCAGTTACCGGACAGGGGGTAATTCACCCCTCCACTTT. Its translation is CASSYRTGGNSPLHF.

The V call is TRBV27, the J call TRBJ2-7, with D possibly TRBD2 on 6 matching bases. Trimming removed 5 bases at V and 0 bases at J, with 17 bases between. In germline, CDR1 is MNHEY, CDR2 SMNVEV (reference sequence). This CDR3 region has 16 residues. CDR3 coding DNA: TGTGCCAGCAGTCCGCGGGACTCTTTGAGCTCCTACGAGCAGTACTTC. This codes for CASSPRDSLSSYEQYF.

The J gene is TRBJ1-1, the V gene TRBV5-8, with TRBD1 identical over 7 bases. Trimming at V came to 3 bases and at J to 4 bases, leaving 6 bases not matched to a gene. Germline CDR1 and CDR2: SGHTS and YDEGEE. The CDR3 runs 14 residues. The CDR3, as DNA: TGTGCCAGCAGCTCTTGGGACAGATTCACTGAAGCTTTCTTT. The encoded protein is CASSSWDRFTEAFF.

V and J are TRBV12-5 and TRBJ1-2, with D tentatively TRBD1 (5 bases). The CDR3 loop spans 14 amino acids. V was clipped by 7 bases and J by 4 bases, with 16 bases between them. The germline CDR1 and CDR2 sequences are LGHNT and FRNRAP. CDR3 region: CASARGELGYGYTF. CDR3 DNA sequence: TGTGCTAGTGCCCGGGGGGAGTTAGGCTATGGCTACACCTTC.

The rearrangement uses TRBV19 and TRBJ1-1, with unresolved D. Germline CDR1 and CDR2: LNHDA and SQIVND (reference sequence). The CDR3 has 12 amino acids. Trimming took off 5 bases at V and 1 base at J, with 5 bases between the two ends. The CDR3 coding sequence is TGTGCCAGTAGTCGGTGGAACACTGAAGCTTTCTTT. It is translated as CASSRWNTEAFF.

CDR3 in amino acids: CASRDHKTGRGNSPLHF. The CDR3 DNA is TGTGCCAGCAGGGACCACAAGACAGGGCGAGGTAATTCACCCCTCCACTTT. The chain uses TRBV27 and TRBJ1-6, with 7 positions matching TRBD1. The CDR3 covers 17 residues. With V trimmed by 6 bases and J by 6 bases, 14 bases remained unmatched. CDR1 and CDR2 (germline): MNHEY, SMNVEV (reference sequence).

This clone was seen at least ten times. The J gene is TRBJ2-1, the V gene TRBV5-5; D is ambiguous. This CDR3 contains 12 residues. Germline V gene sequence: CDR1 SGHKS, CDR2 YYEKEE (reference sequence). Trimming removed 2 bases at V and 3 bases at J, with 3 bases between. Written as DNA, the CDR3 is TGTGCCAGCAGCTTCAGCTACAATGAGCAGTTCTTC. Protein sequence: CASSFSYNEQFF. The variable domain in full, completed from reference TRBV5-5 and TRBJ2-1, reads DAGVTQSPTHLIKTRGQQVTLRCSPISGHKSVSWYQQVLGQGPQFIFQYYEKEERGRGNFPDRFSARQFPNYSSELNVNALLLGDSALYLCASSFSYNEQFFGPGTRLTVL.

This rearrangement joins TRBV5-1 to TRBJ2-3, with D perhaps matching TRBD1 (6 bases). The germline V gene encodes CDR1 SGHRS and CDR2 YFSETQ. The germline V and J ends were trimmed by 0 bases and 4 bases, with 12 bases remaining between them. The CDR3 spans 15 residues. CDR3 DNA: TGCGCCAGCAGCTTGGAGGGGGACCCCCCAGATACGCAGTATTTT. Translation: CASSLEGDPPDTQYF.

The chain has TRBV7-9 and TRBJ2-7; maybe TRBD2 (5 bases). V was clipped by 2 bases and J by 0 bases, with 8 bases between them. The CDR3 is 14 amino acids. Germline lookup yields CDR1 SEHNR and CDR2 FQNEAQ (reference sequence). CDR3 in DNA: TGTGCCAGCAGCTTACCGGGAAGCTCCTACGAGCAGTACTTC. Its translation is CASSLPGSSYEQYF.

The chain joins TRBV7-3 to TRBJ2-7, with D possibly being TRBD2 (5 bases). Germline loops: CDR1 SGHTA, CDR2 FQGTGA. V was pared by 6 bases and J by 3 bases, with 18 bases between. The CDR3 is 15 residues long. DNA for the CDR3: TGTGCCAGCAGGTACGGACGGGAACCTCACTACGAGCAGTACTTC. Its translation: CASRYGREPHYEQYF. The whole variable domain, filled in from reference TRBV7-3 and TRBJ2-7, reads GAGVSQTPSNKVTEKGKYVELRCDPISGHTALYWYRQSLGQGPEFLIYFQGTGAADDSGLPNDRFFAVRPEGSVSTLKIQRTERGDSAVYLCASRYGREPHYEQYFGPGTRLTVT.

CDR3 DNA sequence: TGTGCCAGCAGGGCAGGCCCAGATACGCAGTATTTT. Encoded protein: CASRAGPDTQYF. The chain carries TRBV9 and TRBJ2-3; no reliable D call. The germline gives CDR1 SGDLS, CDR2 YYNGEE. The CDR3 runs to 12 residues. The V end lost 5 bases, the J end lost 4 bases, and 8 bases lay between the germline ends.

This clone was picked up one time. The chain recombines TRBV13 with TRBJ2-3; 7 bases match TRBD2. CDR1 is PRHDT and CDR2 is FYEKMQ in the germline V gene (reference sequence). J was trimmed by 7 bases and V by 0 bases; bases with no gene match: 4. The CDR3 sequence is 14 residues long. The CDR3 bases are TGTGCCAGCAGCTTAGGTGGCGGGGGTAATACGCAGTATTTT. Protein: CASSLGGGGNTQYF.

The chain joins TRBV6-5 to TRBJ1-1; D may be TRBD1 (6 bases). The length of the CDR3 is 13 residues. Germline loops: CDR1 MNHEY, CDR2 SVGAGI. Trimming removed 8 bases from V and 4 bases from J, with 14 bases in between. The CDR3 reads CASWGGPGTEAFF. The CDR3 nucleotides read TGTGCCAGCTGGGGGGGGCCTGGCACTGAAGCTTTCTTT.

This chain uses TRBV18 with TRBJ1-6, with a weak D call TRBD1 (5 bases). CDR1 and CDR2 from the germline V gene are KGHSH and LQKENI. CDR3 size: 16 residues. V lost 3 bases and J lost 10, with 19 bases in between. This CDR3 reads CASSPYQGGRESPLHF. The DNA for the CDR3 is TGTGCCAGCTCACCGTACCAGGGAGGAAGGGAATCACCCCTCCACTTT.

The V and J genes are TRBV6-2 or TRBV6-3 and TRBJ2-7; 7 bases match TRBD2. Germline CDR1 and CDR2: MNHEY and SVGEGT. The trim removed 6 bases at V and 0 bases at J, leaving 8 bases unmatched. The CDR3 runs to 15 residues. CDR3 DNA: TGTGCCAGCAGCGCTAGCGGCCATCGCTCCTACGAGCAGTACTTC. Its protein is CASSASGHRSYEQYF.

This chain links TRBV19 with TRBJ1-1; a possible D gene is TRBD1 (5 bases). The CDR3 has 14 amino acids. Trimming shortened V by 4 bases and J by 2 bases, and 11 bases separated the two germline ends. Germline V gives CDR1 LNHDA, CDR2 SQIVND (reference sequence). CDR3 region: CASSSDRLNTEAFF. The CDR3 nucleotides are TGTGCCAGTAGTAGTGACAGATTAAACACTGAAGCTTTCTTT.

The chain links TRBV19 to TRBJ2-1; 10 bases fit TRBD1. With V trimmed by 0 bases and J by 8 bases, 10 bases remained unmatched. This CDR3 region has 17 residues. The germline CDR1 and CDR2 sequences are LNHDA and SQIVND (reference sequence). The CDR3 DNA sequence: TGTGCCAGTAGTATAGAGTGGGAGGGGACAGGGGCATATGAGCAGTTCTTC. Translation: CASSIEWEGTGAYEQFF.

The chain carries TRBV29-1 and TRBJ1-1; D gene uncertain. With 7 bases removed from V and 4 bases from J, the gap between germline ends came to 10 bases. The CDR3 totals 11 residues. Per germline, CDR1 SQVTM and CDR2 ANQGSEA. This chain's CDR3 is CSAPGPTEAFF. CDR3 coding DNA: TGCAGCGCCCCTGGGCCCACTGAAGCTTTCTTT.

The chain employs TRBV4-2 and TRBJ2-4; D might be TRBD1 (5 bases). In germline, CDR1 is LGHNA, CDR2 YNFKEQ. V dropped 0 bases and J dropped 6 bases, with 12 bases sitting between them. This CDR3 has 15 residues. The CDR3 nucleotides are TGTGCCAGCAGCCAAGACAGGGTTTCGACAAACATTCAGTACTTC. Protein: CASSQDRVSTNIQYF.

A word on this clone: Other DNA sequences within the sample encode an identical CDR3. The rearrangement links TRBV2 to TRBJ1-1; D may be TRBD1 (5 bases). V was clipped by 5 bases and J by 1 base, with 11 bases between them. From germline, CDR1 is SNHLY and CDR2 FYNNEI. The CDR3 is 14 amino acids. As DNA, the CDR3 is TGTGCCAGCAGTCCCGGGACTGCGAACACTGAAGCTTTCTTT. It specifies CASSPGTANTEAFF.

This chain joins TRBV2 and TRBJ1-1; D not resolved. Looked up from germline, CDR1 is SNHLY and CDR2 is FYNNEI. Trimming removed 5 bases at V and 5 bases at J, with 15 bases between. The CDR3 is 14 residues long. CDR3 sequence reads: CASSPTYGGTEAFF. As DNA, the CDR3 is TGTGCCAGCAGTCCAACGTACGGTGGTACTGAAGCTTTCTTT.

The CDR3 nucleotides read TGTGCCAGCAGTGAATTTGGGACAGGGGTCAATCAGCCCCAGCATTTT. It codes for CASSEFGTGVNQPQHF. The chain recombines TRBV6-1 with TRBJ1-5, with 10 bases fitting TRBD1. The V segment lost 2 bases and the J segment 3 bases; nucleotides outside the gene matches: 4. The CDR3 length is 16 residues. Per the germline V gene, CDR1 is MNHNS and CDR2 is SASEGT.

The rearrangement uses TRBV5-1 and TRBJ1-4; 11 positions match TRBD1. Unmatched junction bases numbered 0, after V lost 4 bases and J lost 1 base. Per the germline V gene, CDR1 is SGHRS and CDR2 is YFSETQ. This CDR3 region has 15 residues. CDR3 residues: CASSGTGGTNEKLFF. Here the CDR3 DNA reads TGCGCCAGCAGCGGGACAGGGGGAACTAATGAAAAACTGTTTTTT.

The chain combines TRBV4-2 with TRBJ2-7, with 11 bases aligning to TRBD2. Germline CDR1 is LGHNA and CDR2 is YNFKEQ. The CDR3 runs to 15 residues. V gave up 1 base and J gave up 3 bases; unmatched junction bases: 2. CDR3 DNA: TGTGCCAGCAGCCAAGGACTAGCGGGGTACTACGAGCAGTACTTC. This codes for CASSQGLAGYYEQYF.